Included here is one T cell receptor beta chain sequence, with context. Its antigen is currently unknown. The sample is drawn from a study of cytomegalovirus exposure and HLA in healthy donors. Notes on the study in general: The listing of 150 to 200 TCR beta chains classed them as cytomegalovirus-associated. Reportedly, cytomegalovirus status was diagnosed with high sensitivity and specificity.

Libraries were prepared by immunoSEQ multiplex PCR; TCRdb keeps only in-frame clonotypes and omits some of them. This sample yields about 110,000 clones, of which 95% are seen a single time; about 0.7% belongs to the top ten. The donors formed part of the approximately 120-subject validation cohort, distinct from the approximately 670-subject first cohort. Trimming pared 5 bases from V and 7 bases from J, leaving 24 bases between. This CDR3 is built from 18 residues. Germline assignment: CDR1 LNHDA and CDR2 SQIVND (reference sequence). The chain recombines TRBV19 with TRBJ1-6; D remains unclear. The sequenced sample was PBMCs. The origin of this receptor is a woman aged 18-29 years in good health and CMV-seronegative. CDR3 in amino acids: CASSYDPTPRARNSPLHF. The DNA of the CDR3 is TGTGCCAGTAGTTACGATCCCACCCCGAGGGCCCGGAATTCACCCCTCCACTTT.